The T cell receptor (beta chain) described here comes from a study of T cells after yellow fever vaccination. Many counts were recorded for this clonotype. Trimming left V 2 bases short and J 2 bases short, with 19 bases between. CDR1 and CDR2 (germline): SGHRS, YFSETQ. The CDR3 is 18 residues long. TCRdb itself ran the 5' RACE reads through MiXCR, one entry per CDR3 protein. This sample has 250,000 or so distinct CDR3 sequences, with 3.6% found just once. The origin of this receptor is a man aged 18-30 years who received the YFV17D yellow fever vaccine. This chain joins TRBV5-1 and TRBJ2-2; maybe TRBD1 (6 bases). Sequencing was performed on PBMCs, taken 15 days after the yellow fever booster vaccination. The CDR3 reads CASSLTGTSSTNTGELFF. In DNA form, the CDR3 reads TGCGCCAGCAGCTTAACAGGGACCTCCTCTACTAACACCGGGGAGCTGTTTTTT.